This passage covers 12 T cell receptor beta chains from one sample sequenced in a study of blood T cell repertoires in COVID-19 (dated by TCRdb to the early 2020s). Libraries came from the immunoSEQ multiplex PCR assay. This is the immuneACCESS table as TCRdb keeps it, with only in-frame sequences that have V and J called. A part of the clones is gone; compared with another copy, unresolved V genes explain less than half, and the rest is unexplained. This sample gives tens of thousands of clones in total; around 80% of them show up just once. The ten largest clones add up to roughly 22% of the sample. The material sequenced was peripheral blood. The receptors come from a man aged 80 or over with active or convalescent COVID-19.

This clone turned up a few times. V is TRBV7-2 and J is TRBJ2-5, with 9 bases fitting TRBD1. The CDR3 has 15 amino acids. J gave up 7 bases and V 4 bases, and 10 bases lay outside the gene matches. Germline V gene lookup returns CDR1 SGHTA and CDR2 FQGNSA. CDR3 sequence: CASSSPGQGLGTQYF. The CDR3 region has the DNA TGTGCCAGCAGCTCACCGGGACAGGGTTTGGGGACCCAGTACTTC.

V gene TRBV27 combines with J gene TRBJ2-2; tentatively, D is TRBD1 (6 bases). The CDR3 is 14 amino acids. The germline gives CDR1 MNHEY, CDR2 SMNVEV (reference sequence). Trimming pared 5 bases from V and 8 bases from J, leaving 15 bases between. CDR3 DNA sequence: TGTGCCAGCAGTAAACTAACCAGGGGAGGGGAGCTGTTTTTT. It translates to CASSKLTRGGELFF.

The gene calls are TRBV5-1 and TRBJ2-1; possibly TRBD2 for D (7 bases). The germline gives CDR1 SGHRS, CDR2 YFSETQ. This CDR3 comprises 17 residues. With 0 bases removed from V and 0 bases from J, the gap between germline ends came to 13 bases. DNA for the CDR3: TGCGCCAGCAGCTTGGCCCTCCGGGGGGCCTCCTACAATGAGCAGTTCTTC. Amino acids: CASSLALRGASYNEQFF.

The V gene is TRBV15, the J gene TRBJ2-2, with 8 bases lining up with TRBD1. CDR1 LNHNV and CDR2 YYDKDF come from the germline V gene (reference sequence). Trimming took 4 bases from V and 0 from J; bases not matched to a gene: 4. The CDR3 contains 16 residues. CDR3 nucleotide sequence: TGTGCCACCAGCAACACGGACAGGGCGAACACCGGGGAGCTGTTTTTT. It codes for CATSNTDRANTGELFF.

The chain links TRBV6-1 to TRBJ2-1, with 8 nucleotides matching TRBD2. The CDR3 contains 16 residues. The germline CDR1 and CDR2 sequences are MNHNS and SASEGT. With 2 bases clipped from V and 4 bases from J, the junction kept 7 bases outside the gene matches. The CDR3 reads CASSEPREGPYNEQFF. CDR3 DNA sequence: TGTGCCAGCAGTGAACCTCGGGAGGGTCCATACAATGAGCAGTTCTTC.

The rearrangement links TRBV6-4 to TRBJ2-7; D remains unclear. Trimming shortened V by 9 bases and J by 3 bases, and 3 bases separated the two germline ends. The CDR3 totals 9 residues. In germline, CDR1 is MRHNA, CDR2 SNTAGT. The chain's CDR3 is CASNYEQYF. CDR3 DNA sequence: TGTGCCAGTAACTACGAGCAGTACTTC.

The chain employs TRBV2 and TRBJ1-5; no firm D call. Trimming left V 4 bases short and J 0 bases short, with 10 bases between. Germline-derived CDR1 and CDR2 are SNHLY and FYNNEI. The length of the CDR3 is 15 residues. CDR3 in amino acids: CASSARQNSNQPQHF. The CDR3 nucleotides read TGTGCCAGCAGTGCTAGGCAGAATAGCAATCAGCCCCAGCATTTT.

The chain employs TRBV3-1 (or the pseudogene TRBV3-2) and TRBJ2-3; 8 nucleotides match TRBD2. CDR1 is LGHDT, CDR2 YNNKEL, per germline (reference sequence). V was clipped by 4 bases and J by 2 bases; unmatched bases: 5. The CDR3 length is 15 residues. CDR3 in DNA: TGTGCCAGCAGCCCGTTAGCGGGGATCACAGATACGCAGTATTTT. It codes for CASSPLAGITDTQYF.

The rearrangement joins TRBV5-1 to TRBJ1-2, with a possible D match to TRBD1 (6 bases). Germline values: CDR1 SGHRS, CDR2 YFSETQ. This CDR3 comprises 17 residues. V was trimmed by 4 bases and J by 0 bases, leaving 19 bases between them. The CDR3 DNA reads TGCGCCAGCAGCCTAGGATCCGGGACACTTACTAACTATGGCTACACCTTC. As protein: CASSLGSGTLTNYGYTF.

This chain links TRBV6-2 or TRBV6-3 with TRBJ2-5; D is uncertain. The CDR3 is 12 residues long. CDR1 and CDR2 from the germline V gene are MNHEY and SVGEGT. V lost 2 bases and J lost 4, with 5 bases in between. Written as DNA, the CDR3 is TGTGCCAGCAGTTACGGGCGAGAGACCCAGTACTTC. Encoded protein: CASSYGRETQYF.

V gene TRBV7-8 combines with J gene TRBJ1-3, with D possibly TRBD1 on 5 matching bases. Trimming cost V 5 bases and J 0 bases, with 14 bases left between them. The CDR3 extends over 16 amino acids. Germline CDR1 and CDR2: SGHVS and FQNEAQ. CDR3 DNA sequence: TGTGCCAGCAGCCCCCGCGCCGGGGGCTCTGGAAACACCATATATTTT. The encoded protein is CASSPRAGGSGNTIYF.

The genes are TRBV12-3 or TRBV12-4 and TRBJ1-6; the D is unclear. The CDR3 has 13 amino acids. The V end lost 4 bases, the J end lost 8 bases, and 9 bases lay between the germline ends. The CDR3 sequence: CASSSSEDSPLHF. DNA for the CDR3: TGTGCCAGCAGTTCTTCCGAGGATTCACCCCTCCACTTT.